Following are 20 T cell receptor beta chains from one sample sequenced in a study of regulatory T cells in long-lasting Graves disease. TCR beta libraries were built with iRepertoire HTBI primers and Arm-PCR of CDR3 regions. Using its own MiXCR run on the multiplex PCR reads, TCRdb lists one record per CDR3 protein. The data contain approximately 250,000 distinct CDR3 sequences, approximately 20% of them singletons. Indicated time point: newly diagnosed GD, antithyroid drugs for less than 3 months. RNA from PBMCs was the source of the TCR library. This material consisted of peripheral blood mononuclear cells (PBMCs), taken at new diagnosis, from a patient treated with antithyroid drugs. The receptors originated from a female donor with Graves disease.

This clonotype was picked up many times. V usage is TRBV28 and J usage is TRBJ2-7, with TRBD1 matching 8 bases. CDR3 size: 18 residues. V dropped 4 bases and J dropped 2; count of bases not matched to a gene: 16. Germline loops: CDR1 MDHEN, CDR2 SYDVKM. CDR3 DNA sequence: TGTGCCAGCAGTTCCTTGACGATACGAGAGGACAGGGCCTACGAGCAGTACTTC. Translation gives CASSSLTIREDRAYEQYF. Complete variable domain (other parts from reference TRBV28 and TRBJ2-7): DVKVTQSSRYLVKRTGEKVFLECVQDMDHENMFWYRQDPGLGLRLIYFSYDVKMKEKGDIPEGYSVSREKKERFSLILESASTNQTSMYLCASSSLTIREDRAYEQYFGPGTRLTVT.

This clonotype was seen only a few times. A read error may account for a junction end that differs from germline. This rearrangement joins TRBV5-1 to TRBJ2-1; 8 bases agree with TRBD1. There are 17 residues in the CDR3. The germline V gene encodes CDR1 SGHRS and CDR2 YFSETQ. The DNA for the CDR3 is TGCGCCAGCAGCCGGACCCCGGGACAGGAGGGGGTCAATGAGCAGTTTTTC. Translation gives CASSRTPGQEGVNEQFF.

This clonotype was observed many times. The chain has TRBV19 and TRBJ1-4; D ambiguous. This CDR3 region has 13 residues. The V end lost 4 bases, the J end lost 8 bases, and 11 bases lay between the germline ends. CDR1 is LNHDA and CDR2 is SQIVND in the germline V gene (reference sequence). The CDR3 DNA reads TGTGCCAGTAGTACAAGGACCGGCGAAAAACTGTTTTTT. Its translation: CASSTRTGEKLFF.

V and J are TRBV11-2 and TRBJ2-1; weak D call: TRBD2 (6 bases). Trimming cost V 3 bases and J 9 bases, with 21 bases left between them. Per germline, CDR1 SGHAT and CDR2 FQNNGV. The CDR3 has 16 residues. Written as DNA, the CDR3 is TGTGCCAGCAGCTTTTTATCCGGGACCGGGGGTAGTGAGCAGTTCTTC. It translates to CASSFLSGTGGSEQFF.

This clonotype was found once. V is TRBV20-1 and J is TRBJ2-3, with D possibly matching TRBD2 (6 bases). Deletions cut 8 bases from V and 1 base from J, with 16 bases between. This CDR3 is 14 amino acids long. Germline loops: CDR1 DFQATT, CDR2 SNEGSKA (reference sequence). Here the CDR3 reads CSFRLEPGTDTQYF. Written as DNA, the CDR3 is TGCAGTTTTAGACTAGAACCTGGCACAGATACGCAGTATTTT.

This chain connects TRBV29-1 to TRBJ2-7, with a tentative D call TRBD1 (6 bases). Trimming took 2 bases from V and 2 from J, leaving 19 bases between them. Germline V lookup: CDR1 SQVTM, CDR2 ANQGSEA. The CDR3 loop spans 16 amino acids. CDR3 sequence: CSVEKGVGDPPYEQYF. DNA of the CDR3: TGCAGCGTTGAAAAGGGGGTAGGGGACCCTCCCTACGAGCAGTACTTC.

This clonotype was seen at least ten times. The rearrangement uses TRBV12-3 or TRBV12-4 and TRBJ1-2, with 9 positions matching TRBD1. The CDR3 totals 14 residues. V shed 6 bases, J shed 4 bases, and the junction held 6 bases outside the gene matches. DNA of the CDR3: TGTGCCAGCAGGAGGGGACAGGGAGCCTATGGCTACACCTTC. Translation gives CASRRGQGAYGYTF.

With regard to this clonotype: Since a much larger clone is just one base distant, this may be a read error. The chain joins TRBV24-1 to TRBJ2-1; 8 bases match TRBD2. Losses at the gene ends were 2 bases for V and 7 bases for J; bases not matched to a gene: 12. The germline V gene encodes CDR1 KGHDR and CDR2 SFDVKD. The CDR3 is 17 amino acids. The CDR3: CATSDWAGTRVSNEQFF. As DNA, the CDR3 is TGTGCCACCAGTGATTGGGCCGGGACTAGAGTGAGTAATGAGCAGTTCTTC.

This clonotype was picked up many times. The V call is TRBV6-5, the J call TRBJ2-5; possibly TRBD1 for D (5 bases). Deletions cut 0 bases from V and 5 bases from J, with 10 bases between. Germline V gives CDR1 MNHEY, CDR2 SVGAGI. This CDR3 is built from 14 residues. The CDR3 nucleotides are TGTGCCAGCAGTTACTCTAAGGGGTTCGAGACCCAGTACTTC. It yields the protein CASSYSKGFETQYF.

With respect to this clonotype: Being one base from a much bigger clone, this may be a read error. The V gene is TRBV18, the J gene TRBJ2-1, with D uncertain. The germline V and J ends were trimmed by 5 bases and 8 bases, with 13 bases remaining between them. CDR3 length: 13 amino acids. The germline V gene has CDR1 KGHSH and CDR2 LQKENI. In DNA, the CDR3 is TGTGCCAGCTCAAGACCAGTCGTCGATGAGCAGTTCTTC. Amino acid sequence: CASSRPVVDEQFF. The full variable domain, completed using reference TRBV18 and TRBJ2-1, is NAGVMQNPRHLVRRRGQEARLRCSPMKGHSHVYWYRQLPEEGLKFMVYLQKENIIDESGMPKERFSAEFPKEGPSILRIQQVVRGDSAAYFCASSRPVVDEQFFGPGTRLTVL.

The table lists this clonotype with many counts. V usage is TRBV19 and J usage is TRBJ1-5; D might be TRBD1 (5 bases). V lost 5 bases to trimming and J lost 3 bases, with 11 bases between them. The CDR3 has 14 residues. Germline loops: CDR1 LNHDA, CDR2 SQIVND (reference sequence). The CDR3 protein is CASSLDSINQPQHF. CDR3 DNA: TGTGCCAGTAGTCTCGACAGCATCAATCAGCCCCAGCATTTT. Combining the CDR3 with reference TRBV19 and TRBJ1-5 gives the whole variable domain DGGITQSPKYLFRKEGQNVTLSCEQNLNHDAMYWYRQDPGQGLRLIYYSQIVNDFQKGDIAEGYSVSREKKESFPLTVTSAQKNPTAFYLCASSLDSINQPQHFGDGTRLSIL.

The chain joins TRBV13 to TRBJ2-7; weak D call: TRBD2 (6 bases). The germline gives CDR1 PRHDT, CDR2 FYEKMQ (reference sequence). The V end was cut by 2 bases, the J end by 7 bases, with 15 bases between. This CDR3 is 14 amino acids long. The DNA for the CDR3 is TGTGCCAGCAGCTTATTGCCAGCGGGCAGGGAGCAGTACTTC. This encodes CASSLLPAGREQYF.

Many counts were recorded for this clonotype. V is TRBV19 and J is TRBJ2-7, with D tentatively TRBD2 (5 bases). V dropped 4 bases and J dropped 6 bases, with 13 bases sitting between them. This CDR3 has 13 amino acids. CDR1 and CDR2 (germline): LNHDA, SQIVND (reference sequence). CDR3 residues: CASSTGFRSEQYF. The CDR3 coding sequence is TGTGCCAGTAGTACGGGATTCCGCAGCGAGCAGTACTTC.

This clonotype came up many times. The chain joins TRBV20-1 to TRBJ2-3; D possibly corresponds to TRBD2 (6 bases). The CDR3 totals 16 residues. V was cut by 0 bases and J by 0 bases, with 13 bases left in between. Germline lookup yields CDR1 DFQATT and CDR2 SNEGSKA (reference sequence). DNA of the CDR3: TGCAGTGCTAGAGATCTACTGCGGGGAAGCACAGATACGCAGTATTTT. Its translation is CSARDLLRGSTDTQYF.

This clonotype was picked up a small number of times. The genes are TRBV18 and TRBJ2-1; 8 bases map to TRBD2. The V and J ends lost 6 bases and 10 bases, in that order; junction bases with no gene match: 14. This CDR3 has 15 residues. Germline-derived CDR1 and CDR2 are KGHSH and LQKENI. The chain's CDR3 is CASSHSAGEVGEQFF. For the CDR3, the DNA is TGTGCCAGCTCCCACTCAGCGGGAGAAGTAGGCGAGCAGTTCTTC.

This clonotype was recorded many times. This chain joins TRBV6-5 and TRBJ2-2; no clear D gene. CDR1 is MNHEY, CDR2 SVGAGI, per germline. The germline V and J ends were trimmed by 0 bases and 3 bases, with 2 bases remaining between them. This CDR3 comprises 13 residues. The CDR3 region has the DNA TGTGCCAGCAGTTACTCGTACACCGGGGAGCTGTTTTTT. Protein sequence: CASSYSYTGELFF.

The V call is TRBV2, the J call TRBJ2-3, with a possible D match to TRBD2 (7 bases). This CDR3 is 17 amino acids long. The ends were cut back, 7 bases at V and 0 bases at J, with 20 bases in the middle. Germline CDR1 SNHLY, CDR2 FYNNEI. This CDR3 is CASKEGGLAASTDTQYF. In nucleotides, the CDR3 is TGTGCCAGCAAGGAGGGGGGGCTAGCCGCTAGCACAGATACGCAGTATTTT.

This chain connects TRBV12-3 or TRBV12-4 to TRBJ2-3; 8 bases are shared with TRBD2. Losses at the gene ends were 3 bases for V and 0 bases for J; bases not matched to a gene: 17. The CDR3 runs to 20 residues. This CDR3 is CASSFSPGLEVWGSTDTQYF. CDR3 bases: TGTGCCAGCAGTTTCTCACCGGGACTAGAGGTTTGGGGTAGCACAGATACGCAGTATTTT.

This clonotype has ten or more counts. The chain employs TRBV20-1 and TRBJ1-1; unclear D gene. Germline V gene sequence: CDR1 DFQATT, CDR2 SNEGSKA (reference sequence). There are 12 residues in the CDR3. V lost 3 bases, J lost 2 bases, and 7 bases lay in between. CDR3 amino acids: CSARWGNTEAFF. CDR3 sequence (DNA): TGCAGTGCTAGGTGGGGAAACACTGAAGCTTTCTTT.

This clonotype appeared many times. This chain joins TRBV6-1 and TRBJ2-7; D is perhaps TRBD1 or TRBD2 (5 bases each). Germline CDR1 MNHNS, CDR2 SASEGT. The V and J ends lost 2 bases and 0 bases respectively, with 11 bases between them. This CDR3 is 15 amino acids long. Here the CDR3 DNA reads TGTGCCAGCAGTGAACCCGGGGACGGCTCCTACGAGCAGTACTTC. It encodes CASSEPGDGSYEQYF.